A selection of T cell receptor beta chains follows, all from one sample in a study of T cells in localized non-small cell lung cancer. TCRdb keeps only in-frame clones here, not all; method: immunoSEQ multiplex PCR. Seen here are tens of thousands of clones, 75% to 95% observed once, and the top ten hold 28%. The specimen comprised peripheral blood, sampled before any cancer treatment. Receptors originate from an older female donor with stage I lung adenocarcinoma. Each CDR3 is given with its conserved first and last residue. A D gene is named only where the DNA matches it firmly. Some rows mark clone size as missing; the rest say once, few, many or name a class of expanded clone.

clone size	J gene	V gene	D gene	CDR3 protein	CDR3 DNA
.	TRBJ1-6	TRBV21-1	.	CASSKLGGNSPLHF	TGTGCCAGCAGCAAATTAGGCGGGAATTCACCCCTCCACTTT
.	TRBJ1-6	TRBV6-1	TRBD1	CASNSLTGNSPLHF	TGTGCCAGCAACTCCCTGACAGGGAATTCACCCCTCCACTTT
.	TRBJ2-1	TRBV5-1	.	CASSLSGASSYNEQFF	TGCGCCAGCAGCTTGTCAGGGGCCAGCTCCTACAATGAGCAGTTCTTC
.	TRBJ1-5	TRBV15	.	CATSTLSRREPQHF	TGTGCCACCAGCACCCTTAGCAGGCGGGAGCCCCAGCATTTT
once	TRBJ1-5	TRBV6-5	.	CASRQNFNQPQHF	TGTGCCAGCAGACAGAACTTCAATCAGCCCCAGCATTTT
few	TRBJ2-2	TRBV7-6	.	CASRGQRNGGELFF	TGTGCCAGCAGGGGACAACGGAACGGCGGGGAGCTGTTTTTT
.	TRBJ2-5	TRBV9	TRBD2	CASSVSGTSGGQETQYF	TGTGCCAGCAGCGTTTCAGGGACTAGCGGGGGGCAAGAGACCCAGTACTTC
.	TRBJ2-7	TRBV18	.	CASSPGYEQYF	TGTGCCAGCTCACCGGGCTACGAGCAGTACTTC
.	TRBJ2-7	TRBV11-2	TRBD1	CASSFDRGPYEQYF	TGTGCCAGCAGCTTCGACAGGGGACCCTACGAGCAGTACTTC
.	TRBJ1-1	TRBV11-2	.	CASSLGHSTEAFF	TGTGCCAGCAGCTTAGGCCACAGCACTGAAGCTTTCTTT
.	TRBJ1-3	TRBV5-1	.	CASSPNNGGNTIYF	TGCGCCAGCAGCCCAAACAATGGTGGAAACACCATATATTTT
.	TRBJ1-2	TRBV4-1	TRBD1	CASSRGEGQGRGYTF	TGCGCCAGCAGCCGGGGGGAGGGACAGGGGAGAGGCTACACCTTC
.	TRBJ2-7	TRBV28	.	CASLSRDEQYF	TGTGCCAGTTTGAGCAGGGACGAGCAGTACTTC
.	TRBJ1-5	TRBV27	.	CASSLSIRVGQPQHF	TGTGCCAGCAGTTTAAGCATCAGGGTGGGGCAGCCCCAGCATTTT
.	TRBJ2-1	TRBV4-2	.	CASSQEPSRLLHEQFF	TGTGCCAGCAGCCAAGAACCAAGCCGGCTCCTCCATGAGCAGTTCTTC
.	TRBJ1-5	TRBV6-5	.	CASSGDRTMPQHF	TGTGCCAGCAGCGGCGACAGGACTATGCCCCAGCATTTT
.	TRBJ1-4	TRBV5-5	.	CASSLVGGTEKLFF	TGTGCCAGCAGCCTCGTCGGGGGCACTGAAAAACTGTTTTTT
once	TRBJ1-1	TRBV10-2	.	CASSDSGSGYEAFF	TGCGCCAGCAGTGATTCGGGTTCAGGGTATGAAGCTTTCTTT
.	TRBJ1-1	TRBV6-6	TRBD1	CASRDRASTEAFF	TGTGCCAGCAGAGACAGGGCTAGCACTGAAGCTTTCTTT
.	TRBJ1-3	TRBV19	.	CASSTTRTGGNTIYF	TGTGCCAGTAGTACCACCAGGACTGGTGGAAACACCATATATTTT
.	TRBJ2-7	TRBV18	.	CASSPGGNEQYF	TGTGCCAGCTCACCAGGAGGGAACGAGCAGTACTTC
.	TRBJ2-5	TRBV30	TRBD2	CAWSPTSGRETQYF	TGTGCCTGGAGCCCGACTAGCGGGAGAGAGACCCAGTACTTC
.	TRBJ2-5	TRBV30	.	CAWSVSQETQYF	TGTGCCTGGAGTGTCAGCCAAGAGACCCAGTACTTC
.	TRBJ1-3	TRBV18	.	CASSPDPRGNTIYF	TGTGCCAGCTCACCCGACCCAAGGGGAAACACCATATATTTT
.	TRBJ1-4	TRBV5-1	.	CASSLTGTNEKLFF	TGCGCCAGCAGCTTGACAGGGACTAATGAAAAACTGTTTTTT